What follows describes a single T cell receptor beta chain. The data were taken from a study of CD8 T cells in Susac syndrome. The authors reverse transcribed roughly 0.5 to 1 ug RNA with random hexamers. Each CDR3 protein gets one entry after TCRdb re-called the immunoSEQ multiplex PCR reads with MiXCR. Of about 210,000 distinct CDR3 sequences listed, 85% to 95% are singletons. The CDR3 spans 12 residues. Trimming took 2 bases from V and 12 from J, leaving 11 bases between them. CDR1 and CDR2 (germline): LNHNV, YYDKDF (reference sequence). This clonotype was obtained from a human donor with multiple sclerosis. Sample: CD4+ T cells from PBMCs. The V and J genes are TRBV15 and TRBJ1-5; a possible D gene is TRBD1 (6 bases). In DNA form, the CDR3 reads TGTGCCACCAGCAGACGAGACAGGAACCAGCATTTT. Its protein product is CATSRRDRNQHF. Full variable domain (missing parts from reference TRBV15 and TRBJ1-5): DAMVIQNPRYQVTQFGKPVTLSCSQTLNHNVMYWYQQKSSQAPKLLFHYYDKDFNNEADTPDNFQSRRPNTSFCFLDIRSPGLGDTAMYLCATSRRDRNQHFGDGTRLSIL.